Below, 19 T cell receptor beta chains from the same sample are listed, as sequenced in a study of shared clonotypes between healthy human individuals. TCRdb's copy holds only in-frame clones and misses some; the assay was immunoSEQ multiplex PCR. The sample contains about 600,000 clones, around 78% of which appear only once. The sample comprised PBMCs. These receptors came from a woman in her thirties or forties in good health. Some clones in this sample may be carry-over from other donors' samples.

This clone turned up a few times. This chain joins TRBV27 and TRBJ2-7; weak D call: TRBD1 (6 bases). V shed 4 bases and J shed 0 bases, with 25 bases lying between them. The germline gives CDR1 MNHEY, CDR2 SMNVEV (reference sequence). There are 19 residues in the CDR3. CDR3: CASSSRKPQGEAPSYEQYF. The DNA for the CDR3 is TGTGCCAGCAGTTCGCGAAAACCACAGGGTGAGGCCCCCTCCTACGAGCAGTACTTC.

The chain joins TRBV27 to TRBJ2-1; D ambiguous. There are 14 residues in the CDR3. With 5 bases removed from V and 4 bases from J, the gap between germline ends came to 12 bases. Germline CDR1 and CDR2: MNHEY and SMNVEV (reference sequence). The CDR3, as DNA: TGTGCCAGCAGTCGTGACGGGCCATACAATGAGCAGTTCTTC. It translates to CASSRDGPYNEQFF.

The CDR3 sequence: CASSPRGLAGSEQFF. In DNA form, the CDR3 reads TGTGCCAGCTCACCACGGGGACTAGCGGGGTCCGAGCAGTTCTTC. The chain is built from TRBV18 and TRBJ2-1, with TRBD2 matching over 13 bases. In germline, CDR1 is KGHSH, CDR2 LQKENI. With V trimmed by 1 base and J by 10 bases, 4 bases remained unmatched. CDR3 length equals 15 residues.

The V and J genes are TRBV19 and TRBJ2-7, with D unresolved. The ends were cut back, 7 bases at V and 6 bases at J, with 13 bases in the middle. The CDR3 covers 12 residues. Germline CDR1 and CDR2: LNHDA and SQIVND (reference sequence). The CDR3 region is CASTSPGPEQYF. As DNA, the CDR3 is TGTGCCAGTACCTCCCCCGGGCCCGAGCAGTACTTC.

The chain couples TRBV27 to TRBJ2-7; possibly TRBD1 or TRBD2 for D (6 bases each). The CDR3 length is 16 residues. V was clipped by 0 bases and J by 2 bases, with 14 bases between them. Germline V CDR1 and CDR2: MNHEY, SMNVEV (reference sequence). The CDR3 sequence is CASSLSRGVGPYEQYF. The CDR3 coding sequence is TGTGCCAGCAGTTTATCGAGGGGGGTAGGGCCCTACGAGCAGTACTTC.

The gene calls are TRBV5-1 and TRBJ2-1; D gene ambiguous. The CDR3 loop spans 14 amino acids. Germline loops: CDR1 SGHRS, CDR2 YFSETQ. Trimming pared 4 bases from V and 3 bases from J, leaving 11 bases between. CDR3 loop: CASSETQVYNEQFF. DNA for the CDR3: TGCGCCAGCAGCGAGACCCAGGTCTACAATGAGCAGTTCTTC.

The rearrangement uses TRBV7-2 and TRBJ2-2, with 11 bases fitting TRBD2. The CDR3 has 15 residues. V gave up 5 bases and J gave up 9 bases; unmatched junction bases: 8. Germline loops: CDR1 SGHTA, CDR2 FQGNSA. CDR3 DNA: TGTGCCAGCAGCCTGGGGACTAGCGGCTTACGGGAGCTGTTTTTT. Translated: CASSLGTSGLRELFF.

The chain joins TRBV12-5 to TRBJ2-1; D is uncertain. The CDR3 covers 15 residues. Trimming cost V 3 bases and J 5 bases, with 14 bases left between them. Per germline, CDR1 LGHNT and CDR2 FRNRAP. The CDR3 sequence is CASGFDVPGNNEQFF. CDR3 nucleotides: TGTGCTAGTGGTTTTGATGTCCCAGGAAACAATGAGCAGTTCTTC.

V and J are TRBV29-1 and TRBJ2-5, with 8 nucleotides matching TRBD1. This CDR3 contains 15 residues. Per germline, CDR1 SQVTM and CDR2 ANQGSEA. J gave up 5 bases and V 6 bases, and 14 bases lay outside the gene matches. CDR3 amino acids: CSVGGQGPYGETQYF. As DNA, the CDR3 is TGCAGCGTCGGTGGACAGGGCCCCTACGGCGAGACCCAGTACTTC.

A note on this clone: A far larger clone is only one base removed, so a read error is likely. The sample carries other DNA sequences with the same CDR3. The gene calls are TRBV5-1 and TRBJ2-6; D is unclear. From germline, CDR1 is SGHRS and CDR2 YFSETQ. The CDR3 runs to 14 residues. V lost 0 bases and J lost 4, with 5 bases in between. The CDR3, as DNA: TGCGCCAGCAGCTTGGTCGAGGGGGCCAACGTCCTGACTTTC. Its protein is CASSLVEGANVLTF.

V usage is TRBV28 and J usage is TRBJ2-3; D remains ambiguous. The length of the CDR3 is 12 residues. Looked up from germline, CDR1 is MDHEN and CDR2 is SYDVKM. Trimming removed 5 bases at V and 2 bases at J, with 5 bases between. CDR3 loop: CASSPFTDTQYF. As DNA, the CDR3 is TGTGCCAGCAGTCCCTTCACAGATACGCAGTATTTT. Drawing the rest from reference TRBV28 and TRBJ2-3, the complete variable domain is DVKVTQSSRYLVKRTGEKVFLECVQDMDHENMFWYRQDPGLGLRLIYFSYDVKMKEKGDIPEGYSVSREKKERFSLILESASTNQTSMYLCASSPFTDTQYFGPGTRLTVL.

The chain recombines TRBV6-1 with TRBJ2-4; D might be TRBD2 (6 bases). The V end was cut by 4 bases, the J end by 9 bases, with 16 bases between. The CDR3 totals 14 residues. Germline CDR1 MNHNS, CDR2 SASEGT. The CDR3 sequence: CASSATSYRGIQYF. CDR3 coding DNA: TGTGCCAGCAGTGCAACTAGCTACCGGGGCATTCAGTACTTC.

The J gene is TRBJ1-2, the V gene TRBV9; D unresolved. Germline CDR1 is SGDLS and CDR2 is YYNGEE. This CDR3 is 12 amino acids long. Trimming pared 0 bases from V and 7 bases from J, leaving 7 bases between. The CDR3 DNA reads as TGTGCCAGCAGCGTAGGTGGCGCTGGCTACACCTTC. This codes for CASSVGGAGYTF. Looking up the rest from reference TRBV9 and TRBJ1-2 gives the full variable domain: DSGVTQTPKHLITATGQRVTLRCSPRSGDLSVYWYQQSLDQGLQFLIQYYNGEERAKGNILERFSAQQFPDLHSELNLSSLELGDSALYFCASSVGGAGYTFGSGTRLTVV.

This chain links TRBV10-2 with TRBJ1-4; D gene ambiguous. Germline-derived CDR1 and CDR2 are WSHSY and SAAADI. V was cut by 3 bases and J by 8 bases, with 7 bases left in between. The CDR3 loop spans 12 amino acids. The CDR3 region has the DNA TGCGCCAGCAGTGAACTTGGCGAAAAACTGTTTTTT. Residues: CASSELGEKLFF.

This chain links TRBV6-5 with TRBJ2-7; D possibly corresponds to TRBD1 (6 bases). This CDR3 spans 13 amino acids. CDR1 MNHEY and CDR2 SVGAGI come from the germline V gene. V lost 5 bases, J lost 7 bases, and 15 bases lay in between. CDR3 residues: CASSRTGQSEQYF. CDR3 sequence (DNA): TGTGCCAGCAGTAGGACTGGACAGTCGGAGCAGTACTTC.

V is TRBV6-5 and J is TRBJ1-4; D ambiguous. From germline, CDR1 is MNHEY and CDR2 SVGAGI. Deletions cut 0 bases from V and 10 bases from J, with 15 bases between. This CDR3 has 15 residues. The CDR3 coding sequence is TGTGCCAGCAGTTACTCCTGGATACGAGGTGGAAAACTGTTTTTT. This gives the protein CASSYSWIRGGKLFF.

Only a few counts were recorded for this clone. CDR3 sequence (DNA): TGTGCCAGCAGGGCCGGGATCAGCTCCTACGAGCAGTACTTC. Protein: CASRAGISSYEQYF. V is TRBV2 and J is TRBJ2-7, with a weak D call TRBD2 (5 bases). This CDR3 is 14 amino acids long. Germline CDR1 is SNHLY and CDR2 is FYNNEI. V was cut by 6 bases and J by 0 bases, with 12 bases left in between.

CDR3 nucleotide sequence: TGTGCCAGCAGCCGAAGCGAGTCCTCCTCCTACGAGCAGTACTTC. It is translated as CASSRSESSSYEQYF. The chain carries TRBV7-2 and TRBJ2-7; D is unclear. V lost 5 bases and J 0 bases, leaving 14 bases between the germline ends. The length of the CDR3 is 15 residues. Germline V gives CDR1 SGHTA, CDR2 FQGNSA.

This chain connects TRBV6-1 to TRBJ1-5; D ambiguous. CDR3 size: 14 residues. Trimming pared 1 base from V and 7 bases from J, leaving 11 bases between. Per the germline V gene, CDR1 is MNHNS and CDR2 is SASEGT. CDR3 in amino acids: CASSEVGRRQPQHF. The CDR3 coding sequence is TGTGCCAGCAGTGAAGTAGGACGTCGGCAGCCCCAGCATTTT.